The next 13 T cell receptor beta chains were all read from a single sample in a study of PD-1 blockade in classical Hodgkin lymphoma. Data came from immunoSEQ multiplex PCR; TCRdb stores just in-frame clones and leaves some out. Of 9,000 to 13,000 clones listed, 74% are singletons. Time point specified: cycle 4 day 1 (C4D1), after five to seven weeks of nivolumab. After autologous stem cell transplantation all patients relapsed, and prior brentuximab vedotin exposure differed between cohorts. Negative magnetic selection isolated CD4+ T cells from thawed PBMCs. The sequenced sample was CD4+ T cells from blood, obtained before the fourth cycle of nivolumab. The receptors derive from a human donor with classical Hodgkin lymphoma.

This clone occurred a few times. This sequence joins TRBV18 and TRBJ1-6; 10 bases map to TRBD1. The CDR3 loop spans 16 amino acids. V shed 0 bases and J 6 bases; nucleotides not matched to a gene: 2. The germline V gene encodes CDR1 KGHSH and CDR2 LQKENI. CDR3 loop: CASSPPGTGVNSPLHF. In DNA, the CDR3 is TGTGCCAGCTCACCACCGGGGACAGGGGTTAATTCACCCCTCCACTTT.

Only a few counts were recorded for this clone. The gene calls are TRBV11-2 and TRBJ2-1; 9 bases are a match to TRBD2. With V trimmed by 1 base and J by 4 bases, 2 bases remained unmatched. Per germline, CDR1 SGHAT and CDR2 FQNNGV. This CDR3 is built from 15 residues. The CDR3 loop is CASSLGLAEYNEQFF. The CDR3 DNA reads TGTGCCAGCAGCTTAGGACTAGCGGAATACAATGAGCAGTTCTTC.

The chain carries TRBV5-5 and TRBJ1-2, with D tentatively TRBD1 (6 bases). The CDR3 loop spans 15 amino acids. V dropped 0 bases and J dropped 2 bases, with 11 bases sitting between them. Germline-derived CDR1 and CDR2 are SGHKS and YYEKEE (reference sequence). CDR3 nucleotides: TGTGCCAGCAGCTTGGCCGGGGACAAGAACTATGGCTACACCTTC. Translation gives CASSLAGDKNYGYTF.

The chain combines TRBV4-2 with TRBJ2-7, with D possibly TRBD1 on 5 matching bases. Per the germline V gene, CDR1 is LGHNA and CDR2 is YNFKEQ. CDR3 size: 16 residues. Trimming removed 1 base from V and 0 bases from J, with 13 bases in between. The CDR3 sequence: CASSQGATESSYEQYF. The CDR3 bases are TGTGCCAGCAGCCAAGGGGCGACAGAGAGCTCCTACGAGCAGTACTTC.

This clone was found a few times. The chain combines TRBV7-3 with TRBJ1-2; D is unclear. From germline, CDR1 is SGHTA and CDR2 FQGTGA. This CDR3 comprises 12 residues. Trimming removed 5 bases at V and 5 bases at J, with 9 bases between. CDR3 bases: TGTGCCAGCAGCCCGGACGGATATGGCTACACCTTC. As protein: CASSPDGYGYTF.

This rearrangement joins TRBV7-6 to TRBJ2-5; D perhaps matches TRBD2 (6 bases). The V and J ends lost 1 base and 4 bases respectively, with 10 bases between them. This CDR3 is 14 amino acids long. Per the germline V gene, CDR1 is SGHVS and CDR2 is FNYEAQ. The CDR3, as DNA: TGTGCCAGCAGCTTAGTCGGGAGAGGAGAGACCCAGTACTTC. Its protein product is CASSLVGRGETQYF.

There are a few counts of this clone. The chain is built from TRBV29-1 and TRBJ2-5; 8 positions match TRBD1. The CDR3 runs to 13 residues. V gave up 8 bases and J gave up 2 bases; unmatched junction bases: 7. Per germline, CDR1 SQVTM and CDR2 ANQGSEA. The CDR3 sequence is CSIAGTGQETQYF. In DNA, the CDR3 is TGCAGCATTGCCGGGACAGGACAAGAGACCCAGTACTTC. The full variable domain, completed using reference TRBV29-1 and TRBJ2-5, is SAVISQKPSRDICQRGTSLTIQCQVDSQVTMMFWYRQQPGQSLTLIATANQGSEATYESGFVIDKFPISRPNLTFSTLTVSNMSPEDSSIYLCSIAGTGQETQYFGPGTRLLVL.

V gene TRBV27 combines with J gene TRBJ1-4; 7 bases agree with TRBD1. J was trimmed by 5 bases and V by 2 bases; bases with no gene match: 14. The CDR3 spans 18 residues. Germline V gene data show CDR1 as MNHEY and CDR2 as SMNVEV (reference sequence). The CDR3 here is CASSLADLLDRLNEKLFF. CDR3 DNA sequence: TGTGCCAGCAGTTTAGCGGACCTACTGGACAGGTTAAATGAAAAACTGTTTTTT.

This rearrangement joins TRBV19 to TRBJ2-7; 9 nucleotides match TRBD1. Germline lookup yields CDR1 LNHDA and CDR2 SQIVND (reference sequence). The CDR3 has 14 amino acids. V lost 7 bases, J lost 1 base, and 5 bases stayed unmatched. Written as DNA, the CDR3 is TGTGCCAGTACCGCCGGGACAGGGTCCTACGAGCAGTACTTC. Amino acid sequence: CASTAGTGSYEQYF.

The J gene is TRBJ1-2, the V gene TRBV11-2, with D unclear. V lost 0 bases, J lost 4 bases, and 9 bases lay in between. Germline V CDR1 and CDR2: SGHAT, FQNNGV. The CDR3 spans 14 residues. The DNA of the CDR3 is TGTGCCAGCAGCTTAGAGGTGTCGGTCTATGGCTACACCTTC. Residues: CASSLEVSVYGYTF.

The chain uses TRBV11-2 and TRBJ1-4, with D possibly TRBD1 on 6 matching bases. Per the germline V gene, CDR1 is SGHAT and CDR2 is FQNNGV. V dropped 0 bases and J dropped 8 bases, with 16 bases sitting between them. The CDR3 has 16 residues. The CDR3 region has the DNA TGTGCCAGCAGCTTAGATCTGCGGGGGCGAGGGGAAAAACTGTTTTTT. It is translated as CASSLDLRGRGEKLFF.

This clone was observed a handful of times. V and J are TRBV19 and TRBJ1-5, with 7 bases fitting TRBD1. Germline V gene sequence: CDR1 LNHDA, CDR2 SQIVND (reference sequence). The V segment lost 8 bases and the J segment 4 bases; nucleotides outside the gene matches: 8. CDR3 size: 14 residues. CDR3 bases: TGTGCCAGTCAACAGGGGACCCATAATCAGCCCCAGCATTTT. Translated: CASQQGTHNQPQHF.

The chain couples TRBV6-1 to TRBJ2-2; D gene unclear. V dropped 0 bases and J dropped 1 base, with 9 bases sitting between them. The CDR3 has 16 amino acids. Per germline, CDR1 MNHNS and CDR2 SASEGT. This CDR3 reads CASSEAAAWNTGELFF. Here the CDR3 DNA reads TGTGCCAGCAGTGAAGCGGCGGCTTGGAACACCGGGGAGCTGTTTTTT.